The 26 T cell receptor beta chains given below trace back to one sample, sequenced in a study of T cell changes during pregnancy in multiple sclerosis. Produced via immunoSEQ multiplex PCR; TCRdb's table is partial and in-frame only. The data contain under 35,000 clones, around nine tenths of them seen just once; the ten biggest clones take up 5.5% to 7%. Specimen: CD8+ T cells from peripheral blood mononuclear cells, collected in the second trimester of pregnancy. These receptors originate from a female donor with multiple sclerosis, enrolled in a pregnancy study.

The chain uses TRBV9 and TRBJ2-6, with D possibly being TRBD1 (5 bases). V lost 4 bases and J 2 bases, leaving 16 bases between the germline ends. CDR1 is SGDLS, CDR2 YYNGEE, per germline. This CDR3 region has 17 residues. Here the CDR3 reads CASSFSRQHPGANVLTF. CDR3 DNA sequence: TGTGCCAGCAGCTTTAGCCGACAGCACCCTGGGGCCAACGTCCTGACTTTC.

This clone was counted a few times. DNA for the CDR3: TGTGCCAGCAGTTTTTCGGGTCCCGGGGAGCTGTTTTTT. Translated: CASSFSGPGELFF. The rearrangement links TRBV27 to TRBJ2-2, with D hard to call. Germline V gives CDR1 MNHEY, CDR2 SMNVEV (reference sequence). The CDR3 contains 13 residues. The V end lost 3 bases, the J end lost 6 bases, and 8 bases lay between the germline ends.

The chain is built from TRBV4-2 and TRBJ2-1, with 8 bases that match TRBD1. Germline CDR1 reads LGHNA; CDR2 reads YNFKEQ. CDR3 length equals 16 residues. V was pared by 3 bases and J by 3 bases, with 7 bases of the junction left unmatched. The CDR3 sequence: CASSQTPGQVYNEQFF. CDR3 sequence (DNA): TGTGCCAGCAGCCAGACCCCGGGACAGGTCTACAATGAGCAGTTCTTC.

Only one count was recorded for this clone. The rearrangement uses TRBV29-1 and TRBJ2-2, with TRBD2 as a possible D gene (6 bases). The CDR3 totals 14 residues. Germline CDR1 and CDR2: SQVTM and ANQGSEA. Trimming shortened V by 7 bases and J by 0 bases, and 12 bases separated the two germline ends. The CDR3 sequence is CSALGGTNTGELFF. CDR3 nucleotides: TGCAGCGCCCTGGGAGGCACGAACACCGGGGAGCTGTTTTTT.

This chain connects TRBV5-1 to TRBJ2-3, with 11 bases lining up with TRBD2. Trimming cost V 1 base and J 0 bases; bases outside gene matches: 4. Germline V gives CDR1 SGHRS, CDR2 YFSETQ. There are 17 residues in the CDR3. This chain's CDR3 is CASSLWGLAVSTDTQYF. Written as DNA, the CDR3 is TGCGCCAGCAGCTTGTGGGGACTAGCGGTTAGCACAGATACGCAGTATTTT.

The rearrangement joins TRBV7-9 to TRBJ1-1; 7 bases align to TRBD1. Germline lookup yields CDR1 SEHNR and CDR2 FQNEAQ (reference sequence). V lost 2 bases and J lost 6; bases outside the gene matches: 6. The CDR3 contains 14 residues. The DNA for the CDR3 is TGTGCCAGCAGCTTAACTCAGGGGGGCGCTGAAGCTTTCTTT. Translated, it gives CASSLTQGGAEAFF.

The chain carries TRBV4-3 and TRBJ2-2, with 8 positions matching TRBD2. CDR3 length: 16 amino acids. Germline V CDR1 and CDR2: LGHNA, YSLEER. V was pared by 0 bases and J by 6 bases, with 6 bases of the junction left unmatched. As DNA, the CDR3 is TGCGCCAGCAGCCAAGATGCCAGCGGGAGTGCCGGGGAGCTGTTTTTT. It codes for CASSQDASGSAGELFF.

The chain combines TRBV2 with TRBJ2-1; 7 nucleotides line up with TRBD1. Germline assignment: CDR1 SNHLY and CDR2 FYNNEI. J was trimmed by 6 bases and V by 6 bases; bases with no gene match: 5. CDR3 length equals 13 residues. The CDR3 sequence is CASRIQGSNEQFF. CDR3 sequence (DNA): TGTGCCAGCAGGATACAGGGGAGCAATGAGCAGTTCTTC.

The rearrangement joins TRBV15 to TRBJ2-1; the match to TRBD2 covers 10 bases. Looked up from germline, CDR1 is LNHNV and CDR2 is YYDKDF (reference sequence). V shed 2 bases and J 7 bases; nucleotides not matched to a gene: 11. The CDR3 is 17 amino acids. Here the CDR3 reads CATSRRTSGREGNEQFF. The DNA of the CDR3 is TGTGCCACCAGCAGACGGACTAGCGGAAGGGAGGGGAATGAGCAGTTCTTC.

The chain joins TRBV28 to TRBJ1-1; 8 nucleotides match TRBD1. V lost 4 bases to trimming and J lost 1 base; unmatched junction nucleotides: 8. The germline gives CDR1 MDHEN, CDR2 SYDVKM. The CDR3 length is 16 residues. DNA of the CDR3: TGTGCCAGCAGTTCCCCCTCGGACAGGGAGAACACTGAAGCTTTCTTT. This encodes CASSSPSDRENTEAFF. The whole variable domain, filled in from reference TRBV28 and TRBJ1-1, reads DVKVTQSSRYLVKRTGEKVFLECVQDMDHENMFWYRQDPGLGLRLIYFSYDVKMKEKGDIPEGYSVSREKKERFSLILESASTNQTSMYLCASSSPSDRENTEAFFGQGTRLTVV.

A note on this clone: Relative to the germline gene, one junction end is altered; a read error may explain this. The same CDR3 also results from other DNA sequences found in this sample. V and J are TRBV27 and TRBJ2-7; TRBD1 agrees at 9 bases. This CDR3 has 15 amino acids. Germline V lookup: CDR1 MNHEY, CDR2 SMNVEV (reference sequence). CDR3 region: CASSSPGTGTYEQYF. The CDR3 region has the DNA TGCGCCAGCAGTTCCCCCGGGACAGGGACCTACGAGCAGTACTTC.

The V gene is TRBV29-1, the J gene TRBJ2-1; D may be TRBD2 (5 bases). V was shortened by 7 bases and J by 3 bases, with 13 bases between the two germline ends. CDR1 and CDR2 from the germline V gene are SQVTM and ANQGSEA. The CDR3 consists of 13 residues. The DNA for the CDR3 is TGCAGCGCCACCATAGCGAACTACAATGAGCAGTTCTTC. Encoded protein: CSATIANYNEQFF.

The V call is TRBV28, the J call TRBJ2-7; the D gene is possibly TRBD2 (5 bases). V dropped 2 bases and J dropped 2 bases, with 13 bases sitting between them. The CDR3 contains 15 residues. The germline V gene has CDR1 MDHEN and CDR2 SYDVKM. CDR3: CASSLIGVWPYEQYF. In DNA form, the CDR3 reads TGTGCCAGCAGTTTAATCGGGGTTTGGCCCTACGAGCAGTACTTC.

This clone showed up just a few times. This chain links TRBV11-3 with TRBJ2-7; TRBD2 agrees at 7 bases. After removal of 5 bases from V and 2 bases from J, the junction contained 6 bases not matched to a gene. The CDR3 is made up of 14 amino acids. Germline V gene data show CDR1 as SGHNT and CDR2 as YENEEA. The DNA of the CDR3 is TGTGCCAGCAGCCCCAAACGGGGGGCCTACGAGCAGTACTTC. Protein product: CASSPKRGAYEQYF.

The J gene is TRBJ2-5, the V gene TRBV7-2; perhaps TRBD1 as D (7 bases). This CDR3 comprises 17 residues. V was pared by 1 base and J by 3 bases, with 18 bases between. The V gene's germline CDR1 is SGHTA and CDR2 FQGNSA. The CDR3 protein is CASSLGGTENLEETQYF. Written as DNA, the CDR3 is TGTGCCAGCAGCTTAGGCGGGACAGAGAACCTGGAAGAGACCCAGTACTTC.

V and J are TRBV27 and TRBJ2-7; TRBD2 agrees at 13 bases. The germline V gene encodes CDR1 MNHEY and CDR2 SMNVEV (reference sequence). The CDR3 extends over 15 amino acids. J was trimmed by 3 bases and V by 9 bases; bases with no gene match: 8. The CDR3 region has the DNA TGTGCCAGTAAACTGGGACTAGCGGGGCACTACGAGCAGTACTTC. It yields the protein CASKLGLAGHYEQYF.

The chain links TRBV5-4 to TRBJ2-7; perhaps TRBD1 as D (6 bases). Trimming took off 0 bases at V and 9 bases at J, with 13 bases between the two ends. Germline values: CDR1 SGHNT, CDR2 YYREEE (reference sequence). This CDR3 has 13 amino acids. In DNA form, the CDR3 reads TGTGCCAGCAGCTTGGGTCCAGGGGCTGGGCAGTACTTC. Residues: CASSLGPGAGQYF.

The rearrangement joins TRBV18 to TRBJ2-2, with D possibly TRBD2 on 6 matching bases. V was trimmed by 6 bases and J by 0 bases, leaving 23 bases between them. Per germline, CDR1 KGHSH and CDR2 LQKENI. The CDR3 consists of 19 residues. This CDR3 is CASSPALTGVLPNTGELFF. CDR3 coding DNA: TGTGCCAGCTCGCCCGCCCTGACGGGAGTCCTTCCGAACACCGGGGAGCTGTTTTTT.

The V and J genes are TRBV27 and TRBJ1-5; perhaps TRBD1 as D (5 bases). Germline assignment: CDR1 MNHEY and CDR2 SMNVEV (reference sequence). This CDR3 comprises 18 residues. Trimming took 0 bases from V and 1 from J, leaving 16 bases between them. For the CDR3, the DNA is TGTGCCAGCAGTTTATCGTCTCAGGGAGGATGGAGCAATCAGCCCCAGCATTTT. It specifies CASSLSSQGGWSNQPQHF.

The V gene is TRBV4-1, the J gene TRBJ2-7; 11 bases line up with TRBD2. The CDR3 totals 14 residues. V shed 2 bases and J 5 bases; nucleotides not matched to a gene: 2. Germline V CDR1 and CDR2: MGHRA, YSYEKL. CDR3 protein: CASSQPGLADEQYF. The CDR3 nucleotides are TGCGCCAGCAGCCAACCGGGACTAGCGGACGAGCAGTACTTC.

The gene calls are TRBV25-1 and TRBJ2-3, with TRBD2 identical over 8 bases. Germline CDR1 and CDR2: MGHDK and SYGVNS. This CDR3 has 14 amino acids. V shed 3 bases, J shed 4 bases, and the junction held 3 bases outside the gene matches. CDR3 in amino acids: CASSDSREADTQYF. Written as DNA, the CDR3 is TGTGCCAGCAGTGATTCGCGGGAGGCAGATACGCAGTATTTT.

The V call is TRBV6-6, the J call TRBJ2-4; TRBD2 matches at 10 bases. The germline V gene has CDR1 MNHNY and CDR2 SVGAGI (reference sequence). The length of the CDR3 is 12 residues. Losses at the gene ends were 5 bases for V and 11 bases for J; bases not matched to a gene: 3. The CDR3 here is CASSPGTSVQYF. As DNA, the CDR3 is TGTGCCAGCAGTCCGGGGACTAGCGTTCAGTACTTC.

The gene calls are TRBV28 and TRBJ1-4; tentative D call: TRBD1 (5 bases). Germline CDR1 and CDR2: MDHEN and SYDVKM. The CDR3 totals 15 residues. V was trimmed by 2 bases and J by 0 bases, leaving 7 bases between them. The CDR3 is CASSLLQATNEKLFF. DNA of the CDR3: TGTGCCAGCAGTTTACTACAGGCAACTAATGAAAAACTGTTTTTT.

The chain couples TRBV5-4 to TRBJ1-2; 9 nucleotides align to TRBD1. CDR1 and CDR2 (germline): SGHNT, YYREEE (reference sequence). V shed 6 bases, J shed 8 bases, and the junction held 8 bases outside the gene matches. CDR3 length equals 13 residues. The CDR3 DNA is TGTGCCAGCACCCAGGGACAGGGATTCGGCTACACCTTC. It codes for CASTQGQGFGYTF.

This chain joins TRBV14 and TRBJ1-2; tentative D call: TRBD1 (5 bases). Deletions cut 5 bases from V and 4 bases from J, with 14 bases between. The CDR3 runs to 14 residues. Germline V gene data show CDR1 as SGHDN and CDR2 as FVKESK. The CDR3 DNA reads TGTGCCAGCAGCTCACAGGAAAGGATCTATGGCTACACCTTC. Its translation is CASSSQERIYGYTF.

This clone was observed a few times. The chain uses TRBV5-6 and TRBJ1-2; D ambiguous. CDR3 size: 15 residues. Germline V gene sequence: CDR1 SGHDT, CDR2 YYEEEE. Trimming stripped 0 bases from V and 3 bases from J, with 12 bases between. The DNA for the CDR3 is TGTGCCAGCAGCTTGGAACGGGAGGGAGACTATGGCTACACCTTC. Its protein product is CASSLEREGDYGYTF.